Reported below is one T cell receptor beta chain. Its antigen is still unknown. Per-base qualities were not stored, and no clone one base away is much larger. TCRbeta CDR3 regions were amplified from genomic DNA using the immunoSEQ Assay, a bias-controlled multiplex PCR. Concerning the study's data processing: Nucleated cell counts per sample were estimated from amplification of reference gene primers within the assay. To quantify the absolute abundance of each unique TCRbeta CDR3 rearrangement, sequence reads were collapsed and filtered. For each sample, productive Simpson clonality was calculated as the square root of Simpson's diversity index across productive rearrangements. The clones in this table, taken by TCRdb from immuneACCESS, are in-frame only. Not every clone is retained; where verified, under half of the shortfall comes from an unresolved V gene, and the cause of the rest is unknown. V, J and clone size derive from that table, while D and trimming were established from the DNA sequence. The sample has under 150,000 clones on record, 84% of them singletons. Around 8% of the sample comes from the top ten.

From the cysteine up to the phenylalanine, the CDR3 has a length of 19 residues. The kept DNA is CDR3 alone, 57 bases in frame from the first base. The germline ends are 20 bases apart after V is trimmed by 2 bases and J by 3 bases. As encoded in the germline V gene, CDR1 is MNHEY while CDR2 is SVGEGT. This sample is part of a study of blood T cell repertoires in COVID-19 (TCRdb year 2020). About the investigation overall: The collaborator samples originated in the United States, Italy and Spain and spanned the acute and convalescent phases of COVID-19. The repertoires were released in a freely available public database intended as a resource for research on the immune response to SARS-CoV-2. The prospective study material was composed of cDNA or gDNA derived from T cells, B-cell-depleted T cells, or PBMCs. HLA class I and class II types, where available, came from metadata supplied by the sample provider rather than from assay-based typing. The sample metadata nearly always contained a de-identified subject ID, COVID-19 status, age in years and sex. The dataset comprised deeply sampled blood TCRbeta repertoires from subjects exposed to, actively infected with, or recovered from COVID-19. The samples were drawn from two sources: the first 160 participants of the ongoing ImmuneRACE study, and 950 to 1,500 subjects contributed by 6 global collaborators. On the study overall, not on this receptor specifically: The amount of clinical and demographic metadata varied by source and participant and was provided uncurated.

The collaborating institutions used their own protocols to collect whole blood in K2EDTA tubes. For TCRbeta analysis, collaborators shipped samples in one of three forms: frozen whole blood, isolated PBMCs, or DNA extracted from either of those sample types. Material for sequencing was peripheral blood. This receptor chain uses TRBV6-2 or TRBV6-3 and TRBJ1-6; a tentative D match to TRBD1 spans 6 bases. This clonotype was obtained from a woman between 35 and 50 years old with acute or convalescent COVID-19. The nucleotides are TGTGCCAGCAGTTACACCCCGTACCGCGACAGGATCTATAATTCACCCCTCCACTTT. It encodes CASSYTPYRDRIYNSPLHF.